This TCR beta chain was sequenced for a study of T cell repertoires in cytomegalovirus infection. CDR1 is MNHEY, CDR2 SVGEGT, per germline. The CDR3 runs 17 residues. Trimming at V came to 6 bases and at J to 4 bases, leaving 7 bases not matched to a gene. Study findings and constraints: In two of eight donors, the top clonotype was HLA-C-restricted CMV-specific.

This clonotype came up a few times. The antigen remains undetermined. TCRdb ran MiXCR on the reads and lists one entry per CDR3 protein. The profile covers 300,000 or so distinct CDR3 sequences, with about 25% appearing a single time and 10% to 15% taken by the ten largest. The origin of this receptor is a human donor in good health (CMV status not recorded). Some clones in this sample may be carry-over from other donors' samples. Sequenced material: cultured PBMCs, taken from culture after CMV antigen stimulation. The V call is TRBV6-2 or TRBV6-3, the J call TRBJ2-1; TRBD2 matches at 15 bases. Written as DNA, the CDR3 is TGTGCCAGCAGCGGACTAGCGGGAGGGGGGGCTTACAATGAGCAGTTCTTC. As protein: CASSGLAGGGAYNEQFF.